This T cell receptor beta chain is drawn from a study of control samples from healthy donors and cancer patients. CDR3 length: 14 residues. J gave up 5 bases and V 3 bases, and 3 bases lay outside the gene matches. Germline V CDR1 and CDR2: DFQATT, SNEGSKA (reference sequence). Here immunoSEQ multiplex PCR was the method, and the copy in TCRdb shows in-frame clones only, minus some. The data contain tens of thousands of clones, 80% to 95% of them singletons. This receptor was taken from a woman aged 25 to 45 in good health. Sequences were obtained from blood. The chain joins TRBV20-1 to TRBJ2-3; the match to TRBD2 covers 12 bases. The CDR3 bases are TGCAGTGCTAGTACTAGCGGGGGGTTAGATACGCAGTATTTT. Its translation: CSASTSGGLDTQYF.